The source of this T cell receptor beta chain is a study of beta chain features in type 1 diabetes. J lost 6 bases, V lost 2 bases, and 9 bases had no gene match. The CDR3 totals 16 residues. All of the isolated RNA was reverse transcribed, so expressed TCRB transcripts were sequenced. The data were produced by immunoSEQ multiplex PCR, yet TCRdb's version contains in-frame clones alone and is incomplete. This sample carries under 95,000 clones, 25% to 35% of them seen once, and the ten largest clones take 0.45% to 0.55%. The rearrangement links TRBV23-1 to TRBJ1-2; 10 bases are shared with TRBD1. TRBV23-1 is an ORF; its function is uncertain. Input material: stem cell memory CD4+ T cells from blood. The clonotype originates from a woman between 18 and 30 years old in good health. The chain's CDR3 is CASSQLGTGARNGYTF. The DNA for the CDR3 is TGCGCCAGCAGTCAACTGGGGACAGGGGCGAGGAATGGCTACACCTTC.